This T cell receptor (beta chain) is drawn from a study of siplizumab effects on memory and regulatory T cells. The wider study: In pairs, mixed lymphocyte reactions were done either with siplizumab at 0.75 to 1 ug/mL or without any drug present. Findings of the study overall: Among alloreactive clones, only a minor fraction mapped to unstimulated subsets. Naive or memory phenotype was unassignable for roughly 80-96% of proliferating CD4+ or CD8+ clones.

The mixed lymphocyte reaction cells underwent coculture at 37°C for 6 days. This clone qualifies as medium-sized. Its target is unknown. Assays examined 100,000 or so TCR templates per sample. Some clones are missing from TCRdb's copy, which holds only in-frame ones; the method was immunoSEQ multiplex PCR. The sample holds 5,000 to 7,500 clones, roughly a third seen once. The CDR3 has 12 residues. The receptor was derived from a human donor in good health; the cells came from an allogeneic mixed lymphocyte reaction. This rearrangement joins TRBV7-5 to TRBJ1-1. TRBV7-5 is assigned pseudogene status. Sequenced material: CFSE-low (dividing) CD8+ T cells sorted from an allogeneic mixed lymphocyte reaction. CDR3 nucleotides: TGTGTCAGAAGCCCAGCTGGAACTGAAGCTTTCTTT. It yields the protein CVRSPAGTEAFF.